This entry lists 13 T cell receptor beta chains sequenced from one sample in a study of T-cell memory formation after mild COVID-19. TCRdb redid the calling of the 5' RACE reads with MiXCR, one entry per CDR3 protein. This table has 400,000 to 500,000 distinct CDR3 sequences, 18% appearing once. The sequenced sample consisted of PBMCs or a T cell subset sorted from them (not recorded which). Receptors originate from a man aged 18 to 30 who had mild COVID-19 (a few samples of this study predate the infection). Cell type and time point are not known.

J is TRBJ2-1 and V is TRBV5-4, with D uncertain. The V and J ends lost 0 bases and 5 bases respectively, with 12 bases between them. The CDR3 extends over 15 amino acids. CDR1 is SGHNT, CDR2 YYREEE, per germline (reference sequence). CDR3 residues: CASSLGWRNNNEQFF. CDR3 sequence (DNA): TGTGCCAGCAGCTTGGGGTGGCGGAATAACAATGAGCAGTTCTTC.

This clonotype was found many times. The chain employs TRBV4-1 and TRBJ2-1; 14 bases align to TRBD2. Germline loops: CDR1 MGHRA, CDR2 YSYEKL. This CDR3 has 17 amino acids. With V trimmed by 5 bases and J by 9 bases, 12 bases remained unmatched. The CDR3 sequence: CASSDGLTSGGAAEQFF. As DNA, the CDR3 is TGCGCCAGCAGCGACGGACTGACTAGCGGGGGGGCCGCTGAGCAGTTCTTC.

This clonotype was found a few times. V usage is TRBV27 and J usage is TRBJ1-1, with D maybe TRBD1 (5 bases). Trimming removed 3 bases at V and 6 bases at J, with 8 bases between. The CDR3 has 12 residues. The germline CDR1 and CDR2 sequences are MNHEY and SMNVEV (reference sequence). The CDR3 protein is CASSFQGSEAFF. CDR3 in DNA: TGTGCCAGCAGTTTCCAGGGATCTGAAGCTTTCTTT.

This clonotype was detected only a few times. V is TRBV5-4 and J is TRBJ1-2, with a tentative D call TRBD1 (5 bases). This CDR3 is 13 amino acids long. Germline-derived CDR1 and CDR2 are SGHNT and YYREEE (reference sequence). V shed 2 bases and J shed 8 bases, with 13 bases lying between them. DNA of the CDR3: TGTGCCAGCAGCTTTGTGGGGGAAGGAGGCTACACCTTC. Its protein product is CASSFVGEGGYTF.

This clonotype was counted between two and nine times. V usage is TRBV6-2 or TRBV6-3 and J usage is TRBJ2-3; D is unresolved. V shed 4 bases and J shed 4 bases, with 15 bases lying between them. This CDR3 has 15 residues. From germline, CDR1 is MNHEY and CDR2 SVGEGT. CDR3 loop: CASSSSKVAPDTQYF. The CDR3 region has the DNA TGTGCCAGCAGTTCCTCGAAGGTGGCGCCAGATACGCAGTATTTT.

The sample holds a few counts of this clonotype. The V call is TRBV4-3, the J call TRBJ2-1, with D tentatively TRBD1 (7 bases). The V end lost 2 bases, the J end lost 4 bases, and 12 bases lay between the germline ends. Germline loops: CDR1 LGHNA, CDR2 YSLEER. This CDR3 is 15 amino acids long. In DNA, the CDR3 is TGCGCCAGCAGCCAACACCAGGGGGGATACAATGAGCAGTTCTTC. Encoded protein: CASSQHQGGYNEQFF.

This clonotype was counted only a few times. The DNA for the CDR3 is TGTGCCAGCAGCCCCCAGGGGGCCGGCGGCTACACCTTC. This sequence encodes CASSPQGAGGYTF. The chain employs TRBV5-6 and TRBJ1-2; TRBD1 aligns across 8 bases. The CDR3 is 13 amino acids. V lost 4 bases to trimming and J lost 8 bases; unmatched junction nucleotides: 7. The V gene's germline CDR1 is SGHDT and CDR2 YYEEEE.

This rearrangement joins TRBV5-1 to TRBJ2-1; 12 bases are shared with TRBD2. This CDR3 spans 15 amino acids. Per germline, CDR1 SGHRS and CDR2 YFSETQ. V dropped 1 base and J dropped 7; count of bases not matched to a gene: 3. CDR3 DNA sequence: TGCGCCAGCAGCTTGTGGCTAGCGGGGGGGAATGAGCAGTTCTTC. Protein sequence: CASSLWLAGGNEQFF.

This clonotype has at least ten counts. The V gene is TRBV6-2 or TRBV6-3, the J gene TRBJ2-7, with 7 positions matching TRBD1. The CDR3 runs 12 residues. Germline V gives CDR1 MNHEY, CDR2 SVGEGT. Trimming took 10 bases from V and 6 from J; bases not matched to a gene: 9. The CDR3 reads CATQEAGGEQYV. Here the CDR3 DNA reads TGTGCCACCCAGGAGGCAGGGGGCGAGCAGTACGTC.

The rearrangement uses TRBV11-2 and TRBJ2-2, with 9 bases matching TRBD1. Unmatched junction bases numbered 6, after V lost 2 bases and J lost 2 bases. CDR3 length: 17 amino acids. Germline CDR1 reads SGHAT; CDR2 reads FQNNGV. CDR3 bases: TGTGCCAGCAGCTTAACAGGGGGCCGCGATAACACCGGGGAGCTGTTTTTT. Amino acids: CASSLTGGRDNTGELFF.

This clonotype was detected many times. This chain links TRBV5-1 with TRBJ2-7, with 7 bases aligning to TRBD1. The CDR3 runs to 13 residues. Trimming took 0 bases from V and 5 from J; bases not matched to a gene: 2. Germline V gene sequence: CDR1 SGHRS, CDR2 YFSETQ. In DNA, the CDR3 is TGCGCCAGCAGCTTGGACAGGGGTAACGAGCAGTACTTC. This codes for CASSLDRGNEQYF. Complete variable domain (other parts from reference TRBV5-1 and TRBJ2-7): KAGVTQTPRYLIKTRGQQVTLSCSPISGHRSVSWYQQTPGQGLQFLFEYFSETQRNKGNFPGRFSGRQFSNSRSEMNVSTLELGDSALYLCASSLDRGNEQYFGPGTRLTVT.

The chain combines TRBV11-1 with TRBJ2-5, with 7 bases fitting TRBD2. This CDR3 contains 13 residues. With V trimmed by 8 bases and J by 2 bases, 5 bases remained unmatched. Germline loops: CDR1 SGHAT, CDR2 FQDESV (reference sequence). Here the CDR3 reads CASGEGTQETQYF. DNA for the CDR3: TGTGCCAGCGGGGAGGGTACACAAGAGACCCAGTACTTC. Drawing the rest from reference TRBV11-1 and TRBJ2-5, the complete variable domain is EAEVAQSPRYKITEKSQAVAFWCDPISGHATLYWYRQILGQGPELLVQFQDESVVDDSQLPKDRFSAERLKGVDSTLKIQPAELGDSAMYLCASGEGTQETQYFGPGTRLLVL.

The J gene is TRBJ1-2, the V gene TRBV6-2 or TRBV6-3; TRBD1 matches 7 bases. The CDR3 has 18 residues. CDR1 and CDR2 from the germline V gene are MNHEY and SVGEGT. V lost 7 bases, J lost 0 bases, and 17 bases stayed unmatched. CDR3 nucleotides: TGTGCCAGCACCACTATGACCGGGACAGCTTATCCTAACTATGGCTACACCTTC. Translated, it gives CASTTMTGTAYPNYGYTF.